This T cell receptor beta chain was documented in a study of shared clonotypes between healthy human individuals. For the study at large: Aged 18 to 49, the donors were a couple of women and three men.

Free of recent acute infections or vaccinations, the donors were healthy HIV-negative adults. CD45RA-negative memory and CD45RA+ naive subsets were split from the CD4+ cells. This CDR3 comprises 15 residues. The germline gives CDR1 SGHNT, CDR2 YYREEE (reference sequence). V trimming: 2 bases; J trimming: 4 bases; junction bases outside the gene matches: 7. As handled by the study authors: Without quality scores, immunoSEQ junctional reads could not be filtered like full-length reads. The assay was immunoSEQ multiplex PCR, and TCRdb's table has in-frame clones only and misses some. D and trimming were read from the DNA, whereas the V and J calls and clone size are those reported in that table. The sample holds some 1.5 million clones, around 97% seen once. On this clone: This sample includes further DNA sequences coding for the same CDR3.

V usage is TRBV5-4 and J usage is TRBJ2-5, with 8 nucleotides matching TRBD1. The TCR was taken from a man aged 25-45 years in good health. Sequences were obtained from naive CD4+ T cells sorted from blood. Subset indicated: CD45RA+ positively selected. CDR3 nucleotide sequence: TGTGCCAGCAGCTTTCCCGGACAGGGAAGAGAGACCCAGTACTTC. It encodes CASSFPGQGRETQYF.